The rows below give T cell receptor beta chains drawn from one sample of a study of blood T cell repertoires in COVID-19. Repertoires were generated with immunoSEQ multiplex PCR, while TCRdb's copy carries only in-frame clones and drops some. The table includes more than 200,000 clones, 75% to 90% detected once. Sequenced input: peripheral blood. The source of these receptors is a man aged 30-40 years with active or convalescent COVID-19. Both conserved end residues are trimmed from each CDR3. The order of the fields is J gene, V gene, clone size, CDR3 protein. Clone size is stated in some rows and not others, as once, few, many or a class when expanded.

j_call: TRBJ1-1; v_call: TRBV30; clone_size: NA; cdr3_aa: AWSREYTEAF
j_call: TRBJ1-2; v_call: TRBV15; clone_size: NA; cdr3_aa: ATSRDYQGYGYT
j_call: TRBJ2-1; v_call: TRBV4-2; clone_size: NA; cdr3_aa: ASSQESSLAGDNEQF
j_call: TRBJ2-1; v_call: TRBV19; clone_size: NA; cdr3_aa: ASTPSGGVHNEQF
j_call: TRBJ1-3; v_call: TRBV11-2; clone_size: few; cdr3_aa: ASSLVGGSGNTIY
j_call: TRBJ2-3; v_call: TRBV27; clone_size: NA; cdr3_aa: ASSTPRGVSGTDTQY
j_call: TRBJ2-7; v_call: TRBV5-1; clone_size: NA; cdr3_aa: ASSKIAGDPYEQY
j_call: TRBJ1-2; v_call: TRBV5-1; clone_size: NA; cdr3_aa: ASSLAENYGYT
j_call: TRBJ1-4; v_call: TRBV29-1; clone_size: NA; cdr3_aa: SVVSATNEKLF
j_call: TRBJ2-7; v_call: TRBV6-5; clone_size: NA; cdr3_aa: ASSRGTSYEQY